The T cell receptor beta chain under discussion was sequenced for a study of blood T cell repertoires in COVID-19. Clones were read by immunoSEQ multiplex PCR, and TCRdb kept only the in-frame ones, dropping some. The sample comprises 450,000 or so clones, roughly 87% of which are singletons, and less than 0.75% rests with the top ten. Membership in each cohort depended on participant-reported clinical history. What the recovered Cohort 3 donors had was two negative PCRs, clearance, or symptom resolution. J was trimmed by 6 bases and V by 8 bases; bases with no gene match: 13. Germline CDR1 is MNHEY and CDR2 is SVGAGI. The CDR3 length is 15 residues.

This clonotype was obtained from a man between 18 and 35 years old who had recovered from COVID-19. Specimen: PBMCs or T cells enriched from blood (not recorded which). The chain carries TRBV6-5 and TRBJ2-1; 7 nucleotides line up with TRBD1. This CDR3 is CASRTQGSLGNEQFF. The CDR3 nucleotides read TGTGCCAGCCGAACACAGGGGTCCTTAGGCAATGAGCAGTTCTTC.